The rows below give T cell receptor beta chains drawn from one sample of a study of blood T cell repertoires in COVID-19. Clones were sequenced by immunoSEQ multiplex PCR, and TCRdb holds only the in-frame ones, with some missing. Of just under 350,000 clones listed, about 88% are singletons. Sequencing used peripheral blood. These receptors originate from a woman in her seventies with COVID-19, enrolled during active disease. Both conserved end residues are part of each CDR3. Each record gives: clone size, J gene, V gene, D gene, CDR3 protein, CDR3 DNA. The D gene is left open where the match is weak. Size is stated for part of the rows, as once, few or many counts, or as a class when the clone is expanded.

clone_size: .; j_call: TRBJ2-4; v_call: TRBV3-1/TRBV3-2; d_call: TRBD2; cdr3_aa: CASSQGSGGAKNIQYF; cdr3_nt: TGTGCCAGCAGCCAAGGGAGCGGGGGGGCCAAAAACATTCAGTACTTC
clone_size: .; j_call: TRBJ1-2; v_call: TRBV3-1/TRBV3-2; d_call: .; cdr3_aa: CASSQDLTIVTNYGYTF; cdr3_nt: TGTGCCAGCAGCCAAGATTTGACAATCGTCACTAACTATGGCTACACCTTC
clone_size: few; j_call: TRBJ2-5; v_call: TRBV6-5; d_call: TRBD2; cdr3_aa: CASRRLLADQETQYF; cdr3_nt: TGTGCCAGCAGGCGCCTACTAGCGGACCAAGAGACCCAGTACTTC
clone_size: .; j_call: TRBJ2-3; v_call: TRBV27; d_call: .; cdr3_aa: CASSSAPGLRTDTQYF; cdr3_nt: TGTGCCAGCAGTTCTGCGCCGGGACTCCGCACAGATACGCAGTATTTT
clone_size: .; j_call: TRBJ1-6; v_call: TRBV19; d_call: TRBD1; cdr3_aa: CASSETGGGSPLHF; cdr3_nt: TGTGCCAGTAGCGAGACAGGGGGTGGGTCACCCCTCCACTTT
clone_size: .; j_call: TRBJ1-6; v_call: TRBV30; d_call: .; cdr3_aa: CAWSPRGALSSYNSPLHF; cdr3_nt: TGTGCCTGGAGTCCCCGGGGAGCGTTGAGCTCCTATAATTCACCCCTCCACTTT
clone_size: .; j_call: TRBJ1-4; v_call: TRBV28; d_call: TRBD1; cdr3_aa: CASSGRTGGIEKLFF; cdr3_nt: TGTGCCAGCAGTGGGAGGACAGGGGGAATTGAAAAACTGTTTTTT
clone_size: .; j_call: TRBJ1-2; v_call: TRBV28; d_call: TRBD1; cdr3_aa: CASSPGDSRTYGYTF; cdr3_nt: TGTGCCAGCAGTCCCGGGGACAGCCGTACCTATGGCTACACCTTC
clone_size: .; j_call: TRBJ1-2; v_call: TRBV29-1; d_call: .; cdr3_aa: CSVEDLGRAAGYTF; cdr3_nt: TGCAGCGTTGAAGATCTAGGCAGGGCGGCTGGCTACACCTTC
clone_size: .; j_call: TRBJ2-3; v_call: TRBV4-1; d_call: .; cdr3_aa: CASSQERGSTDTQYF; cdr3_nt: TGCGCCAGCAGCCAAGAGCGGGGTAGCACAGATACGCAGTATTTT
clone_size: .; j_call: TRBJ2-2; v_call: TRBV7-8; d_call: .; cdr3_aa: CASLDRRGTGELFF; cdr3_nt: TGTGCCAGCCTCGACAGGCGAGGCACCGGGGAGCTGTTTTTT
clone_size: .; j_call: TRBJ1-4; v_call: TRBV27; d_call: .; cdr3_aa: CASSSFGATNEKLFF; cdr3_nt: TGTGCCAGCAGTTCGTTCGGTGCAACTAATGAAAAACTGTTTTTT
clone_size: .; j_call: TRBJ2-3; v_call: TRBV18; d_call: .; cdr3_aa: CASSEDYFLDTQYF; cdr3_nt: TGTGCCAGCTCCGAGGACTACTTTCTTGATACGCAGTATTTT
clone_size: .; j_call: TRBJ2-5; v_call: TRBV4-3; d_call: TRBD1; cdr3_aa: CASSQGDRLFQETQYF; cdr3_nt: TGCGCCAGCAGCCAAGGGGACAGATTGTTTCAAGAGACCCAGTACTTC
clone_size: .; j_call: TRBJ1-2; v_call: TRBV6-5; d_call: .; cdr3_aa: CASSAGQPYGYTF; cdr3_nt: TGTGCCAGCAGCGCCGGACAGCCCTATGGCTACACCTTC
clone_size: .; j_call: TRBJ1-6; v_call: TRBV19; d_call: TRBD1; cdr3_aa: CASSPWGTGPLAPLHF; cdr3_nt: TGTGCCAGTAGTCCCTGGGGGACAGGCCCCTTGGCACCCCTCCACTTT
clone_size: .; j_call: TRBJ2-5; v_call: TRBV5-1; d_call: TRBD2; cdr3_aa: CASSWGRAGGQETQYF; cdr3_nt: TGCGCCAGCAGCTGGGGCAGAGCGGGGGGCCAAGAGACCCAGTACTTC
clone_size: .; j_call: TRBJ1-4; v_call: TRBV6-1; d_call: .; cdr3_aa: CASSGRGGALEKLFF; cdr3_nt: TGTGCCAGCAGTGGTAGAGGAGGGGCGCTCGAAAAACTGTTTTTT
clone_size: .; j_call: TRBJ1-4; v_call: TRBV6-6; d_call: .; cdr3_aa: CASTNGFNEKLFF; cdr3_nt: TGTGCCAGCACCAACGGTTTTAATGAAAAACTGTTTTTT
clone_size: once; j_call: TRBJ2-1; v_call: TRBV11-3; d_call: TRBD2; cdr3_aa: CASSLGDRLRGGDEQFF; cdr3_nt: TGTGCCAGCAGCTTAGGGGATCGGTTGCGGGGGGGCGATGAGCAGTTCTTC
clone_size: .; j_call: TRBJ1-1; v_call: TRBV12-3/TRBV12-4; d_call: .; cdr3_aa: CASILVQGAEAFF; cdr3_nt: TGTGCCAGCATCTTAGTACAGGGCGCTGAAGCTTTCTTT
clone_size: once; j_call: TRBJ2-3; v_call: TRBV27; d_call: .; cdr3_aa: CASSYTGSTDTQYF; cdr3_nt: TGTGCCAGCAGTTACACCGGGAGCACAGATACGCAGTATTTT
clone_size: .; j_call: TRBJ1-1; v_call: TRBV5-1; d_call: TRBD1; cdr3_aa: CASSPRTGNTEAFF; cdr3_nt: TGCGCCAGCAGCCCTCGGACAGGGAACACTGAAGCTTTCTTT
clone_size: few; j_call: TRBJ2-7; v_call: TRBV19; d_call: TRBD1; cdr3_aa: CASSFGTASYEQYF; cdr3_nt: TGTGCCAGTAGTTTTGGGACAGCCTCCTACGAGCAGTACTTC
clone_size: .; j_call: TRBJ1-2; v_call: TRBV4-3; d_call: TRBD1; cdr3_aa: CASSQTGTGEYGYTF; cdr3_nt: TGCGCCAGCAGCCAGACCGGGACAGGGGAGTACGGCTACACCTTC
clone_size: .; j_call: TRBJ1-5; v_call: TRBV28; d_call: .; cdr3_aa: CASSFSGVSNQPQHF; cdr3_nt: TGTGCCAGCAGTTTTTCCGGAGTTAGCAATCAGCCCCAGCATTTT
clone_size: .; j_call: TRBJ1-2; v_call: TRBV19; d_call: .; cdr3_aa: CASSPTADYGYTF; cdr3_nt: TGTGCCAGTAGTCCCACAGCTGACTATGGCTACACCTTC
clone_size: .; j_call: TRBJ2-2; v_call: TRBV5-1; d_call: TRBD2; cdr3_aa: CASSLGDYNTGELFF; cdr3_nt: TGCGCCAGCAGCTTGGGGGACTATAACACCGGGGAGCTGTTTTTT
clone_size: .; j_call: TRBJ1-1; v_call: TRBV7-8; d_call: .; cdr3_aa: CASTLPGGGINTEAFF; cdr3_nt: TGTGCCAGCACCTTGCCGGGGGGGGGCATCAACACTGAAGCTTTCTTT
clone_size: .; j_call: TRBJ2-5; v_call: TRBV6-6; d_call: .; cdr3_aa: CASSYVTAQETQYF; cdr3_nt: TGTGCCAGCAGTTACGTGACAGCGCAAGAGACCCAGTACTTC
clone_size: .; j_call: TRBJ1-1; v_call: TRBV2; d_call: .; cdr3_aa: CASRADRWTFF; cdr3_nt: TGTGCCAGCAGGGCGGATCGATGGACTTTCTTT
clone_size: .; j_call: TRBJ1-1; v_call: TRBV9; d_call: TRBD1; cdr3_aa: CASSPTGTGGRSEAFF; cdr3_nt: TGTGCCAGCAGCCCTACTGGAACAGGGGGCCGGTCTGAAGCTTTCTTT
clone_size: .; j_call: TRBJ1-1; v_call: TRBV10-3; d_call: .; cdr3_aa: CAIKAGIETEAFF; cdr3_nt: TGTGCCATCAAGGCGGGGATTGAGACTGAAGCTTTCTTT
clone_size: .; j_call: TRBJ2-7; v_call: TRBV6-2/TRBV6-3; d_call: TRBD1; cdr3_aa: CASSYRGQGPEQYF; cdr3_nt: TGTGCCAGCAGTTACCGAGGACAGGGACCCGAGCAGTACTTC
clone_size: .; j_call: TRBJ1-2; v_call: TRBV9; d_call: .; cdr3_aa: CASSGDLDYGYTF; cdr3_nt: TGTGCCAGCAGCGGAGACTTGGACTATGGCTACACCTTC